The clone carrying this T cell receptor beta chain has a single count. This entry comes from a study of blood T cell repertoires in COVID-19. Study-level information: T cells, B-cell-depleted T cells, or PBMCs supplied cDNA or gDNA.

Per the original data handling: Nucleated cell counts were estimated from reference gene primer amplification. The protocol was immunoSEQ multiplex PCR, while the TCRdb copy is restricted to in-frame clones and leaves out a portion. From that table come the V and J calls and clone size; the DNA was used to work out D and trimming. The sample holds 400,000 to 550,000 clones, around 90% seen once. Germline CDR1 reads MGHRA; CDR2 reads YSYEKL. CDR3 size: 18 residues. V dropped 0 bases and J dropped 0; count of bases not matched to a gene: 8. The specimen was PBMCs or T cells enriched from blood (not recorded which). The rearrangement links TRBV4-1 to TRBJ2-3, with TRBD1 identical over 8 bases. The source of this sequence is a woman between 18 and 29 years old with acute COVID-19. The CDR3 reads CASSQERQGMGSTDTQYF. The CDR3 DNA follows: TGCGCCAGCAGCCAAGAGAGACAGGGGATGGGAAGCACAGATACGCAGTATTTT.